This TCR beta chain derives from a study of neurological immune-mediated disorders. Overall study context: Of the multiple sclerosis patients, approximately 34 in total, roughly 30 were relapsing-remitting and 3 were secondary progressive.

The V end lost 3 bases, the J end lost 0 bases, and 6 bases lay between the germline ends. CDR3 size: 15 residues. Per germline, CDR1 MDHEN and CDR2 SYDVKM. General observations from the study: Phylogenetic grouping put 18 of 34 multiple sclerosis patients' repertoires into one related-CDR3 cluster, a possible signature.

The cDNA came from 5'RACE, which used 10-nucleotide random UMIs. TCRdb reprocessed the 5' RACE reads with MiXCR, giving one entry per CDR3 protein. Here the sample spans roughly 47,000 distinct CDR3 sequences, roughly 4.4% being singletons. This clonotype was counted at least ten times. Antigen unknown. This TCR derives from a woman in her fifties or sixties with multiple sclerosis. This chain uses TRBV28 with TRBJ1-6; D remains unclear. The sample taken for sequencing was PBMCs. CDR3 sequence reads: CASSLASSYNSPLHF. CDR3 DNA: TGTGCCAGCAGTTTGGCGAGCTCCTATAATTCACCCCTCCACTTT. The full variable domain, in which reference TRBV28 and TRBJ1-6 provide the parts outside the CDR3, is DVKVTQSSRYLVKRTGEKVFLECVQDMDHENMFWYRQDPGLGLRLIYFSYDVKMKEKGDIPEGYSVSREKKERFSLILESASTNQTSMYLCASSLASSYNSPLHFGNGTRLTVT.